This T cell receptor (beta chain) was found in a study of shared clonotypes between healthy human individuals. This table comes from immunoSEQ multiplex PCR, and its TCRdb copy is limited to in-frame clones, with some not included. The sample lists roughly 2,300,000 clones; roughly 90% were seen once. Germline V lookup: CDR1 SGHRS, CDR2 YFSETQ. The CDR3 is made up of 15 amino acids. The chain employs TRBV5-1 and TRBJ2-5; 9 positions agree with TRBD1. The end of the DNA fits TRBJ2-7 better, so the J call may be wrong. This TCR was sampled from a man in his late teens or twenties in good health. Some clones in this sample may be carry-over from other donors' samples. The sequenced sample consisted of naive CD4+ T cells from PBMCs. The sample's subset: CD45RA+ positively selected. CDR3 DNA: TGCGCCAGCAGCTTCCAACAGGGGGCTTTGTACGAGCAGTACTTC. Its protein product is CASSFQQGALYEQYF.